This T cell receptor (beta chain) was obtained from a study of read filtering for tumor transcriptome and immune sequencing. V lost 0 bases to trimming and J lost 11 bases, with 14 bases between them. In germline, CDR1 is SGHRS, CDR2 YFSETQ. There are 13 residues in the CDR3. This clonotype was detected ten times or more. The library was built from 400 ng RNA with molecular barcoded adaptors for alpha/delta and beta/gamma chains. From the reads, TCRdb called clonotypes with MiXCR, one entry per CDR3 protein. In the table there are around 130,000 distinct CDR3 sequences, roughly an eighth of which are singletons.

Sequenced material: a population of CD138-negative cells sorted from bone marrow. The gene calls are TRBV5-1 and TRBJ1-1; D gene uncertain. The TCR sequence derives from a donor older than 35 with multiple myeloma. The CDR3 DNA sequence: TGCGCCAGCAGCTTGGACCCCGCGATGGGGGCTTTCTTT. Residues: CASSLDPAMGAFF.